The 32 T cell receptor beta chains presented below share a single source sample, sequenced in a study of CD8+CD57+ T cells in acquired aplastic anemia (dated by TCRdb to the late 2010s). Expansion of CD8+CD57+ cells had been shown by flow cytometry in the patients chosen for sequencing. Sequenced on an Illumina HiSeq 2000. Genomic DNA was used as template for profiling of TCR beta VDJ combinations and CDR3 sequences. TCRdb reworked the public reads: Q25 trimming with fastp, MiXCR clone assembly, productive beta chains retained. Each entry is one CDR3 protein sequence, shown with its most common DNA and genes. For this sample there are under 150,000 distinct CDR3 sequences; about 40% appear just once. The top ten constitute about 2.6% of the sample. What was sequenced was sorted CD4+, CD8+, or CD8+CD57+ T cells (not recorded which) from PBMCs. These receptors came from a human donor with aplastic anemia.

This clonotype was counted ten times or more. The V gene is TRBV7-2, the J gene TRBJ1-4; TRBD1 matches at 7 bases. The CDR3 runs 15 residues. In germline, CDR1 is SGHTA, CDR2 FQGNSA. After removal of 3 bases from V and 6 bases from J, the junction contained 7 bases not matched to a gene. The CDR3 protein is CASSFLHRGDEKLFF. The CDR3 DNA follows: TGTGCCAGCAGCTTCCTACACAGGGGAGATGAAAAACTGTTTTTT.

There are many counts of this clonotype. V is TRBV24-1 and J is TRBJ2-1, with 8 bases fitting TRBD2. J gave up 7 bases and V 4 bases, and 8 bases lay outside the gene matches. The germline gives CDR1 KGHDR, CDR2 SFDVKD. The CDR3 extends over 15 amino acids. This CDR3 is CATSDPGLEFNEQFF. In DNA form, the CDR3 reads TGTGCCACCAGTGACCCGGGACTAGAATTTAATGAGCAGTTCTTC.

This clonotype has a count of ten or more. V usage is TRBV10-3 and J usage is TRBJ2-2, with TRBD1 identical over 9 bases. This CDR3 contains 16 residues. In germline, CDR1 is ENHRY, CDR2 SYGVKD. The junction had 8 bases not matched to a gene; V was cut back by 4 bases and J by 5 bases. The CDR3 protein is CAISARQGEGTGELFF. CDR3 bases: TGTGCCATCAGTGCCCGACAGGGGGAAGGGACCGGGGAGCTGTTTTTT.

This clonotype was detected many times. The J gene is TRBJ1-6, the V gene TRBV6-5, with D unresolved. V dropped 2 bases and J dropped 2 bases, with 7 bases sitting between them. Germline loops: CDR1 MNHEY, CDR2 SVGAGI. This CDR3 comprises 15 residues. The CDR3 spells CASSYTEPYNSPLHF. The CDR3 nucleotides are TGTGCCAGCAGTTACACGGAACCCTATAATTCACCCCTCCACTTT.

This clonotype was counted at least ten times. CDR3 region: CASSVVPGTVNTGELFF. CDR3 sequence (DNA): TGTGCCAGCAGCGTAGTTCCCGGGACAGTGAACACCGGGGAGCTGTTTTTT. The chain has TRBV9 and TRBJ2-2; 7 bases align to TRBD1. Per germline, CDR1 SGDLS and CDR2 YYNGEE. CDR3 length: 17 amino acids. J lost 1 base, V lost 0 bases, and 6 bases had no gene match. The complete variable domain, with remaining parts taken from reference TRBV9 and TRBJ2-2, reads DSGVTQTPKHLITATGQRVTLRCSPRSGDLSVYWYQQSLDQGLQFLIQYYNGEERAKGNILERFSAQQFPDLHSELNLSSLELGDSALYFCASSVVPGTVNTGELFFGEGSRLTVL.

V is TRBV19 and J is TRBJ2-7, with 13 bases fitting TRBD2. V shed 8 bases and J 2 bases; nucleotides not matched to a gene: 9. The CDR3 covers 16 residues. Looked up from germline, CDR1 is LNHDA and CDR2 is SQIVND (reference sequence). CDR3 sequence reads: CASGRTGTSGTYEQYF. CDR3 bases: TGTGCCAGTGGGAGAACGGGGACTAGCGGGACCTACGAGCAGTACTTC. Full variable domain (rest looked up from reference TRBV19 and TRBJ2-7): DGGITQSPKYLFRKEGQNVTLSCEQNLNHDAMYWYRQDPGQGLRLIYYSQIVNDFQKGDIAEGYSVSREKKESFPLTVTSAQKNPTAFYLCASGRTGTSGTYEQYFGPGTRLTVT.

This clonotype was seen repeatedly, ten times or more. The chain employs TRBV10-2 and TRBJ1-3, with D possibly TRBD1 on 5 matching bases. Trimming shortened V by 0 bases and J by 9 bases, and 6 bases separated the two germline ends. Germline-derived CDR1 and CDR2 are WSHSY and SAAADI. The CDR3 contains 12 residues. CDR3 in DNA: TGCGCCAGCAGTGAGTCCGGGGCCACCATATATTTT. Translated, it gives CASSESGATIYF.

This clonotype was picked up a small number of times. V gene TRBV10-3 combines with J gene TRBJ2-7, with 13 bases aligning to TRBD2. Germline loops: CDR1 ENHRY, CDR2 SYGVKD. The CDR3 has 15 amino acids. J gave up 6 bases and V 4 bases, and 6 bases lay outside the gene matches. Here the CDR3 DNA reads TGTGCCATCAGTGCGACTAGCGGGAGGACCGGCGAGCAGTACTTC. Translation: CAISATSGRTGEQYF.

Many counts were recorded for this clonotype. V and J are TRBV20-1 and TRBJ1-2; a weak D match, TRBD1 (6 bases). The CDR3 runs to 14 residues. Trimming left V 6 bases short and J 3 bases short, with 17 bases between. Germline V CDR1 and CDR2: DFQATT, SNEGSKA (reference sequence). CDR3 region: CSATNRVWDYGYTF. The CDR3 bases are TGCAGTGCAACCAACAGGGTCTGGGACTATGGCTACACCTTC.

The table lists this clonotype with many counts. The J gene is TRBJ2-7, the V gene TRBV19, with 8 bases matching TRBD1. The CDR3 runs 15 residues. CDR1 and CDR2 (germline): LNHDA, SQIVND (reference sequence). The V segment lost 9 bases and the J segment 5 bases; nucleotides outside the gene matches: 15. CDR3 residues: CASTSRGQGNDEQYV. As DNA, the CDR3 is TGTGCCAGCACCAGCCGCGGACAGGGAAACGACGAGCAGTACGTC.

Remarks on this clonotype: A single base separates this from a much larger clone, so it may be a read error. This chain connects TRBV12-5 to TRBJ1-3, with TRBD1 identical over 9 bases. With V trimmed by 0 bases and J by 4 bases, 7 bases remained unmatched. CDR3 length: 17 amino acids. Germline V lookup: CDR1 LGHNT, CDR2 FRNRAP. CDR3 DNA sequence: TGTGCTAGTGGTTTGGTACTGGGACAGGGTAGCGGAAACACCATATATTTT. Translation gives CASGLVLGQGSGNTIYF.

This clonotype was recorded at least ten times. This chain uses TRBV29-1 with TRBJ1-1; possible D gene TRBD1, 5 bases. Germline CDR1 reads SQVTM; CDR2 reads ANQGSEA. The CDR3 is made up of 12 amino acids. The V gene lost 8 bases and the J gene lost 0 bases, with 10 bases spanning the gap. CDR3 bases: TGCAGCTTCATCAGGGTGAACACTGAAGCTTTCTTT. The encoded protein is CSFIRVNTEAFF.

At least ten counts were recorded for this clonotype. The chain combines TRBV5-1 with TRBJ2-2, with 7 nucleotides matching TRBD2. The CDR3 runs to 16 residues. Looked up from germline, CDR1 is SGHRS and CDR2 is YFSETQ. The J segment lost 4 bases and the V segment lost 3 bases, leaving 9 bases of the junction unmatched. The CDR3 protein is CASSSSGTIGTGELFF. The CDR3, as DNA: TGCGCCAGCAGCTCTAGCGGAACGATTGGCACCGGGGAGCTGTTTTTT.

This clonotype was detected many times. The chain combines TRBV6-1 with TRBJ2-3; a possible D gene is TRBD1 (5 bases). CDR3 length: 16 amino acids. The germline gives CDR1 MNHNS, CDR2 SASEGT. V lost 6 bases, J lost 0 bases, and 16 bases lay in between. The CDR3 loop reads CASSIQGKSSTDTQYF. The CDR3 DNA reads TGTGCCAGCAGCATTCAGGGTAAAAGCAGCACAGATACGCAGTATTTT.

The table lists this clonotype with many counts. The rearrangement joins TRBV6-1 to TRBJ2-6; the D gene is possibly TRBD1 (5 bases). Trimming pared 7 bases from V and 0 bases from J, leaving 13 bases between. The CDR3 length is 16 residues. The germline gives CDR1 MNHNS, CDR2 SASEGT. DNA of the CDR3: TGTGCCAGCAAGGTTGACAGAGGCTCTGGGGCCAACGTCCTGACTTTC. Encoded protein: CASKVDRGSGANVLTF.

This clonotype was counted at least ten times. The chain uses TRBV19 and TRBJ1-5; the D is unclear. The V gene lost 5 bases and the J gene lost 4 bases, with 21 bases spanning the gap. The CDR3 covers 17 residues. Germline CDR1 is LNHDA and CDR2 is SQIVND (reference sequence). Written as DNA, the CDR3 is TGTGCCAGTAGTTCTCGAAGCTTTGACGGTCTAAATCAGCCCCAGCATTTT. Its translation: CASSSRSFDGLNQPQHF.

The rearrangement links TRBV25-1 to TRBJ2-7; TRBD1 agrees at 7 bases. Germline CDR1 and CDR2: MGHDK and SYGVNS. Losses at the gene ends were 6 bases for V and 3 bases for J; bases not matched to a gene: 11. The length of the CDR3 is 15 residues. Here the CDR3 reads CASSLDGTAGYEQYF. The CDR3 region has the DNA TGTGCCAGCAGCCTCGACGGGACAGCTGGCTACGAGCAGTACTTC.

This clonotype was observed at least ten times. V and J are TRBV5-1 and TRBJ2-5, with 9 bases aligning to TRBD1. After removal of 3 bases from V and 0 bases from J, the junction contained 6 bases not matched to a gene. CDR3 length equals 16 residues. Germline values: CDR1 SGHRS, CDR2 YFSETQ. DNA for the CDR3: TGCGCCAGCAGCTCGCGGGACAGGGTGTACCAAGAGACCCAGTACTTC. The encoded protein is CASSSRDRVYQETQYF.

This clonotype has ten or more counts. This rearrangement joins TRBV20-1 to TRBJ1-6, with TRBD1 identical over 9 bases. J gave up 8 bases and V 1 base, and 9 bases lay outside the gene matches. Germline assignment: CDR1 DFQATT and CDR2 SNEGSKA (reference sequence). The CDR3 sequence is 16 residues long. The CDR3 bases are TGCAGTGCTAGAGGTAGGGACAGGGAGACGGATTCACCCCTCCACTTT. Translating gives CSARGRDRETDSPLHF.

The sample holds many counts of this clonotype. J is TRBJ2-3 and V is TRBV6-1, with 7 bases that match TRBD1. CDR1 and CDR2 (germline): MNHNS, SASEGT. The CDR3 is made up of 13 amino acids. V lost 6 bases and J lost 6; bases outside the gene matches: 6. The CDR3 nucleotides are TGTGCCAGCAGCCGAGGGGGCAGCGATACGCAGTATTTT. Residues: CASSRGGSDTQYF.

There are many counts of this clonotype. The rearrangement links TRBV29-1 to TRBJ2-2; 9 nucleotides line up with TRBD1. Per germline, CDR1 SQVTM and CDR2 ANQGSEA. This CDR3 has 17 amino acids. J gave up 2 bases and V 4 bases, and 11 bases lay outside the gene matches. The CDR3 region is CSVAGTGRKKNTGELFF. CDR3 nucleotide sequence: TGCAGCGTTGCCGGGACAGGGAGGAAAAAAAACACCGGGGAGCTGTTTTTT.

This clonotype was detected ten times or more. The CDR3 here is CASSLVPGGSYEQYV. In nucleotides, the CDR3 is TGTGCCAGCAGCTTGGTCCCGGGGGGCTCCTACGAGCAGTACGTC. V is TRBV5-5 and J is TRBJ2-7; 7 bases agree with TRBD2. CDR1 and CDR2 from the germline V gene are SGHKS and YYEKEE (reference sequence). CDR3 size: 15 residues. V gave up 0 bases and J gave up 0 bases; unmatched junction bases: 3.

This chain connects TRBV7-8 to TRBJ1-4; maybe TRBD1 (6 bases). The J call may be wrong; the DNA end is better matched by TRBJ1-1. The CDR3 covers 15 residues. Germline V gives CDR1 SGHVS, CDR2 FQNEAQ. The CDR3 region is CASSDPGHLDTEAFF. DNA of the CDR3: TGTGCCAGCAGTGATCCGGGACACTTGGACACTGAAGCTTTCTTT.

At least ten counts were recorded for this clonotype. This chain joins TRBV6-1 and TRBJ1-6, with 8 positions matching TRBD1. This CDR3 spans 15 amino acids. With 6 bases clipped from V and 14 bases from J, the junction kept 15 bases outside the gene matches. The germline V gene encodes CDR1 MNHNS and CDR2 SASEGT. This chain's CDR3 is CASRTPRTGNHSLHF. Here the CDR3 DNA reads TGTGCCAGCAGAACCCCGCGGACAGGGAATCATTCCCTCCACTTT.

The V call is TRBV6-2 or TRBV6-3, the J call TRBJ2-2; TRBD1 matches 9 bases. This CDR3 contains 16 residues. V lost 0 bases and J lost 5; bases outside the gene matches: 4. CDR1 and CDR2 from the germline V gene are MNHEY and SVGEGT. CDR3 in amino acids: CASSYSTGGETGELFF. The CDR3 region has the DNA TGTGCCAGCAGTTACTCGACAGGGGGAGAAACCGGGGAGCTGTTTTTT.

The sample holds a few counts of this clonotype. V usage is TRBV12-5 and J usage is TRBJ2-1; possible D gene TRBD1, 6 bases. CDR3 length: 15 amino acids. Germline V gene sequence: CDR1 LGHNT, CDR2 FRNRAP. The V end was cut by 5 bases, the J end by 7 bases, with 18 bases between. As DNA, the CDR3 is TGTGCTAGTGGTCTCGCGGGCCGTCAGGGGAATGAGCAGTTCTTC. The encoded protein is CASGLAGRQGNEQFF.

This clonotype was counted a few times. The chain has TRBV6-1 and TRBJ2-1; a possible D gene is TRBD1 (5 bases). The V gene lost 7 bases and the J gene lost 12 bases, with 28 bases spanning the gap. The CDR3 is made up of 16 amino acids. In germline, CDR1 is MNHNS, CDR2 SASEGT. CDR3 residues: CASIPTSWGVAVGQFF. In nucleotides, the CDR3 is TGTGCCAGCATTCCCACCTCCTGGGGCGTGGCGGTAGGGCAGTTCTTC.

Turning to this clonotype: Since a much larger clone is just one base distant, this may be a read error. The rearrangement links TRBV4-1 to TRBJ2-1; 11 bases fit TRBD2. From germline, CDR1 is MGHRA and CDR2 YSYEKL. The CDR3 is made up of 17 amino acids. The CDR3 sequence is CASSLASGGTPYNEQLF. In DNA form, the CDR3 reads TGCGCCAGCAGCCTAGCTAGCGGGGGGACCCCCTACAATGAGCAGCTCTTC.

Only a few counts were recorded for this clonotype. This may be a read error, as it is one base from a much larger clone. This chain's CDR3 is CASTLDGSSYEQYV. The CDR3 DNA reads as TGTGCCAGCACCCTCGACGGGAGCTCCTACGAGCAGTACGTC. The chain combines TRBV6-1 with TRBJ2-7; weak D call: TRBD2 (6 bases). The germline gives CDR1 MNHNS, CDR2 SASEGT. The CDR3 sequence is 14 residues long. The V end lost 7 bases, the J end lost 0 bases, and 13 bases lay between the germline ends.

This clonotype was seen many times. This chain uses TRBV29-1 with TRBJ2-5; D possibly matches TRBD1 or TRBD2 (5 bases each). The CDR3 loop spans 13 amino acids. The germline gives CDR1 SQVTM, CDR2 ANQGSEA. In nucleotides, the CDR3 is TGCGGCACCCGGGACGCCCGACAAGAGACCCAGTACTTC. As protein: CGTRDARQETQYF.

This clonotype came up many times. This sequence joins TRBV6-1 and TRBJ1-5; D may be TRBD1 (5 bases). CDR3 size: 15 residues. The germline V and J ends were trimmed by 5 bases and 4 bases, with 15 bases remaining between them. Germline CDR1 and CDR2: MNHNS and SASEGT. The CDR3 loop is CASSFLRGENQPQHF. CDR3 DNA: TGTGCCAGCAGTTTTCTGCGGGGGGAAAATCAGCCCCAGCATTTT.

This clonotype was recorded many times. The gene calls are TRBV24-1 and TRBJ1-5; D remains ambiguous. Per germline, CDR1 KGHDR and CDR2 SFDVKD. V was cut by 5 bases and J by 1 base, with 8 bases left in between. This CDR3 contains 14 residues. Written as DNA, the CDR3 is TGTGCCACCAGTGGTTCAGGAAGCAATCAGCCCCAGCATTTT. Translating gives CATSGSGSNQPQHF.